A single sample gave rise to the 31 T cell receptor beta chains below, sequenced in a study of blood T cell repertoires in COVID-19. TCRdb's table, derived via immunoSEQ multiplex PCR, lists solely in-frame clones and lacks some. Of around 61,000 clones listed, about 81% are singletons. Sequenced input: peripheral blood. Receptor source: a man older than 75 with acute or convalescent COVID-19.

This clone was found a few times. The chain is built from TRBV5-5 and TRBJ2-7; 8 bases map to TRBD2. V lost 1 base and J lost 5; bases outside the gene matches: 5. The CDR3 loop spans 14 amino acids. CDR1 and CDR2 from the germline V gene are SGHKS and YYEKEE (reference sequence). The CDR3 region is CASSLRLASDEQYF. For the CDR3, the DNA is TGTGCCAGCAGCTTGAGACTAGCGAGCGACGAGCAGTACTTC.

This chain uses TRBV11-2 with TRBJ1-2; 7 bases are shared with TRBD1. The CDR3 covers 19 residues. Unmatched junction bases numbered 23, after V lost 5 bases and J lost 5 bases. Germline CDR1 SGHAT, CDR2 FQNNGV. The DNA for the CDR3 is TGTGCCAGCAGCCTAACGGGCCTGAGGGGGCGCACGTTAGGTTATGGCTACACCTTC. This translates into CASSLTGLRGRTLGYGYTF.

The rearrangement links TRBV6-4 to TRBJ2-2, with D perhaps matching TRBD1 (6 bases). The CDR3 length is 17 residues. Per germline, CDR1 MRHNA and CDR2 SNTAGT. V was cut by 2 bases and J by 4 bases, with 17 bases left in between. This CDR3 reads CASSDVGQFGSTGELFF. The CDR3 DNA sequence: TGTGCCAGCAGTGACGTTGGACAGTTCGGTAGCACCGGGGAGCTGTTTTTT.

This clone has more than one count but fewer than ten. The CDR3: CASSGTGGISYEQYF. In nucleotides, the CDR3 is TGTGCCAGCAGTGGAACGGGAGGAATTTCCTACGAGCAGTACTTC. This chain joins TRBV5-5 and TRBJ2-7, with TRBD2 matching over 7 bases. The germline gives CDR1 SGHKS, CDR2 YYEKEE (reference sequence). CDR3 length equals 15 residues. With V trimmed by 5 bases and J by 1 base, 9 bases remained unmatched.

The V gene is TRBV18, the J gene TRBJ2-3; D might be TRBD1 (6 bases). Germline values: CDR1 KGHSH, CDR2 LQKENI. The CDR3 runs to 13 residues. Trimming pared 5 bases from V and 3 bases from J, leaving 9 bases between. The CDR3 sequence: CASSYRETDTQYF. CDR3 sequence (DNA): TGTGCCAGCTCATACAGGGAAACAGATACGCAGTATTTT.

This clone was observed a handful of times. The V gene is TRBV5-6, the J gene TRBJ1-1, with TRBD1 as a possible D gene (6 bases). The CDR3 is made up of 13 amino acids. CDR1 and CDR2 (germline): SGHDT, YYEEEE. Trimming shortened V by 5 bases and J by 2 bases, and 10 bases separated the two germline ends. CDR3 nucleotides: TGTGCCAGCAGTCCGGGACACAACACTGAAGCTTTCTTT. Translated, it gives CASSPGHNTEAFF.

The rearrangement links TRBV4-1 to TRBJ2-5, with 8 bases fitting TRBD2. The CDR3 length is 16 residues. The J segment lost 5 bases and the V segment lost 2 bases, leaving 10 bases of the junction unmatched. In germline, CDR1 is MGHRA, CDR2 YSYEKL. This chain's CDR3 is CASSQIGLAGSETQYF. In DNA form, the CDR3 reads TGCGCCAGCAGCCAAATTGGTCTAGCGGGTAGTGAGACCCAGTACTTC.

The chain joins TRBV20-1 to TRBJ1-2, with D unresolved. The V end lost 3 bases, the J end lost 3 bases, and 5 bases lay between the germline ends. The CDR3 length is 11 residues. Germline V gene data show CDR1 as DFQATT and CDR2 as SNEGSKA (reference sequence). The CDR3 is CSARADYGYTF. CDR3 DNA: TGCAGTGCTAGGGCGGACTATGGCTACACCTTC.

The count of this clone is one. The V and J genes are TRBV5-1 and TRBJ2-5, with a weak D call TRBD2 (5 bases). The CDR3 is 13 amino acids. Germline CDR1 is SGHRS and CDR2 is YFSETQ. V was shortened by 4 bases and J by 1 base, with 8 bases between the two germline ends. The DNA for the CDR3 is TGCGCCAGCAGCCGAGGAGGCCAAGAGACCCAGTACTTC. This codes for CASSRGGQETQYF.

J is TRBJ1-5 and V is TRBV18; D unresolved. Germline CDR1 KGHSH, CDR2 LQKENI. CDR3 length equals 16 residues. V lost 4 bases and J lost 0, with 13 bases in between. The CDR3 DNA sequence: TGTGCCAGCTCACTCACGGCGGTAGATAGCAATCAGCCCCAGCATTTT. Its protein product is CASSLTAVDSNQPQHF.

The rearrangement uses TRBV28 and TRBJ1-5; D possibly corresponds to TRBD1 (6 bases). The CDR3 totals 15 residues. V was cut by 3 bases and J by 3 bases, with 12 bases left in between. CDR1 is MDHEN, CDR2 SYDVKM, per germline. The CDR3: CASSFAGDINQPQHF. The CDR3 DNA reads TGTGCCAGCAGTTTTGCGGGGGACATCAATCAGCCCCAGCATTTT.

The chain uses TRBV7-9 and TRBJ1-5; 7 positions agree with TRBD1. Per germline, CDR1 SEHNR and CDR2 FQNEAQ (reference sequence). V was pared by 1 base and J by 4 bases, with 1 base of the junction left unmatched. This CDR3 has 14 residues. The CDR3: CASSLVQGNQPQHF. DNA for the CDR3: TGTGCCAGCAGCTTAGTACAGGGGAATCAGCCCCAGCATTTT.

This chain uses TRBV2 with TRBJ1-3; D remains unclear. The germline gives CDR1 SNHLY, CDR2 FYNNEI. The CDR3 length is 14 residues. The V and J ends lost 8 bases and 6 bases respectively, with 17 bases between them. CDR3 amino acids: CASQRGNLENTIYF. The CDR3 DNA follows: TGTGCCAGCCAGCGGGGAAATCTGGAAAACACCATATATTTT.

This clone turned up a few times. The CDR3 loop reads CASSLQGARQPQHF. CDR3 sequence (DNA): TGTGCCAGCAGCCTACAGGGGGCACGTCAGCCCCAGCATTTT. The chain is built from TRBV7-8 and TRBJ1-5, with 9 nucleotides matching TRBD1. The CDR3 sequence is 14 residues long. V was pared by 5 bases and J by 6 bases, with 5 bases of the junction left unmatched. Germline CDR1 SGHVS, CDR2 FQNEAQ.

The V and J genes are TRBV6-5 and TRBJ2-1; 9 positions match TRBD1. Per the germline V gene, CDR1 is MNHEY and CDR2 is SVGAGI. Trimming removed 5 bases from V and 4 bases from J; junction bases left unmatched: 6. The CDR3 covers 15 residues. The CDR3 loop is CASSTTGGDYNEQFF. The CDR3 DNA sequence: TGTGCCAGCAGTACAACAGGGGGCGATTACAATGAGCAGTTCTTC.

The CDR3 protein is CASSDSDIQGFQPQHF. The CDR3 nucleotides are TGTGCCAGCAGTGATTCCGATATACAGGGTTTTCAGCCCCAGCATTTT. The gene calls are TRBV2 and TRBJ1-5, with a tentative D call TRBD1 (6 bases). V was pared by 3 bases and J by 6 bases, with 18 bases between. The CDR3 is made up of 16 amino acids. In germline, CDR1 is SNHLY, CDR2 FYNNEI.

V is TRBV6-2 or TRBV6-3 and J is TRBJ2-5, with D possibly being TRBD1 (6 bases). CDR3 length equals 14 residues. Germline-derived CDR1 and CDR2 are MNHEY and SVGEGT. Trimming left V 1 base short and J 1 base short, with 7 bases between. DNA for the CDR3: TGTGCCAGCAGTTACTGGACAGTCCAAGAGACCCAGTACTTC. This encodes CASSYWTVQETQYF.

The chain employs TRBV7-9 and TRBJ2-7; possibly TRBD1 for D (5 bases). There are 16 residues in the CDR3. V dropped 4 bases and J dropped 5 bases, with 21 bases sitting between them. CDR1 is SEHNR, CDR2 FQNEAQ, per germline (reference sequence). The CDR3 coding sequence is TGTGCCAGCAGCTCGCTAGGGGTTTCAACCACCCACGAGCAGTACTTC. Encoded protein: CASSSLGVSTTHEQYF. Looking up the rest from reference TRBV7-9 and TRBJ2-7 gives the full variable domain: DTGVSQNPRHKITKRGQNVTFRCDPISEHNRLYWYRQTLGQGPEFLTYFQNEAQLEKSRLLSDRFSAERPKGSFSTLEIQRTEQGDSAMYLCASSSLGVSTTHEQYFGPGTRLTVT.

This clone was counted a single time. This chain uses TRBV6-2 or TRBV6-3 with TRBJ2-3, with 9 positions matching TRBD2. V gave up 6 bases and J gave up 6 bases; unmatched junction bases: 10. Germline CDR1 is MNHEY and CDR2 is SVGEGT. This CDR3 region has 15 residues. In DNA form, the CDR3 reads TGTGCCAGCAGCCACCGGGCTAGCGGGACTGATACGCAGTATTTT. Translated: CASSHRASGTDTQYF.

This chain joins TRBV30 and TRBJ1-1; 9 nucleotides agree with TRBD1. The V gene end was trimmed by 3 bases and the J gene end by 8 bases; junction bases not matched to a gene: 4. Per germline, CDR1 GTSNPN and CDR2 SVGIG (reference sequence). The CDR3 has 12 amino acids. Here the CDR3 reads CAWRDGQGEAFF. In DNA form, the CDR3 reads TGTGCCTGGAGGGACGGACAGGGGGAAGCTTTCTTT. Looking up the rest from reference TRBV30 and TRBJ1-1 gives the full variable domain: SQTIHQWPATLVQPVGSPLSLECTVEGTSNPNLYWYRQAAGRGLQLLFYSVGIGQISSEVPQNLSASRPQDRQFILSSKKLLLSDSGFYLCAWRDGQGEAFFGQGTRLTVV.

This chain links TRBV21-1 with TRBJ1-1; no check of the table's D call, TRBD1, against the DNA was made. TRBV21-1 is noted as a pseudogene. The CDR3 contains 15 residues. The CDR3: CASRLGQGQNTEAFF. The CDR3, as DNA: TGTGCCAGCAGGTTAGGACAGGGGCAGAACACTGAAGCTTTCTTT.

The chain combines TRBV2 with TRBJ1-2, with TRBD1 as a possible D gene (6 bases). This CDR3 spans 14 amino acids. CDR1 is SNHLY, CDR2 FYNNEI, per germline. V gave up 2 bases and J gave up 6 bases, with 13 bases separating them. In DNA form, the CDR3 reads TGTGCCAGCAGTGAAACACAGGGAACCCATGGCTACACCTTC. The encoded protein is CASSETQGTHGYTF.

This sequence joins TRBV7-9 and TRBJ1-1; the match to TRBD1 covers 7 bases. V gave up 6 bases and J gave up 0 bases; unmatched junction bases: 1. Germline CDR1 reads SEHNR; CDR2 reads FQNEAQ (reference sequence). This CDR3 has 13 residues. The CDR3 region is CASRGQMNTEAFF. For the CDR3, the DNA is TGTGCCAGCAGGGGACAGATGAACACTGAAGCTTTCTTT.

The chain combines TRBV28 with TRBJ2-7, with a tentative D call TRBD2 (5 bases). CDR1 and CDR2 from the germline V gene are MDHEN and SYDVKM. The CDR3 is made up of 13 amino acids. The ends were cut back, 6 bases at V and 7 bases at J, with 16 bases in the middle. CDR3 sequence (DNA): TGTGCCAGCAGATCGGGCCCTCCGGGGGAGCAGTACTTC. Amino acids: CASRSGPPGEQYF.

The chain recombines TRBV6-5 with TRBJ1-4, with 11 bases aligning to TRBD1. The ends lost 6 bases at V and 6 bases at J; junction bases unmatched: 6. The CDR3 has 15 amino acids. Germline V gives CDR1 MNHEY, CDR2 SVGAGI. The CDR3 coding sequence is TGTGCCAGCAGCCCCCGGGACAGGGGGTATGAAAAACTGTTTTTT. It specifies CASSPRDRGYEKLFF.

V is TRBV25-1 and J is TRBJ1-1; 8 bases match TRBD1. There are 13 residues in the CDR3. Germline lookup yields CDR1 MGHDK and CDR2 SYGVNS. V gave up 0 bases and J gave up 7 bases; unmatched junction bases: 1. CDR3 sequence (DNA): TGTGCCAGCAGTGAATACAGGGGGCTTGAAGCTTTCTTT. Translation gives CASSEYRGLEAFF.

Regarding this clone: The sample has other DNA sequences that encode this CDR3 too. V and J are TRBV6-5 and TRBJ1-5; D is unclear. The CDR3 runs to 13 residues. Germline lookup yields CDR1 MNHEY and CDR2 SVGAGI. V lost 2 bases to trimming and J lost 7 bases, with 9 bases between them. CDR3 sequence: CASSYRLDQPQHF. The CDR3 DNA is TGTGCCAGCAGTTACCGACTCGACCAGCCCCAGCATTTT.

The chain carries TRBV7-9 and TRBJ2-3; possibly TRBD1 for D (5 bases). Germline CDR1 is SEHNR and CDR2 is FQNEAQ (reference sequence). Trimming removed 1 base from V and 3 bases from J, with 17 bases in between. The length of the CDR3 is 17 residues. The CDR3: CASSLVQGMWQTDTQYF. The CDR3 nucleotides are TGTGCCAGCAGCTTAGTCCAGGGAATGTGGCAAACAGATACGCAGTATTTT.

The genes are TRBV6-2 or TRBV6-3 and TRBJ2-7, with D possibly being TRBD2 (6 bases). Germline CDR1 MNHEY, CDR2 SVGEGT. V lost 5 bases and J lost 2, with 19 bases in between. The CDR3 spans 16 residues. DNA of the CDR3: TGTGCCAGCAGTCCGTCAACCGGGACTTTTCCCTACGAGCAGTACTTC. It specifies CASSPSTGTFPYEQYF.

The CDR3 DNA is TGCGCCAGCAGCTCGACAGGGACATTGACAGATACGCAGTATTTT. It yields the protein CASSSTGTLTDTQYF. The chain is built from TRBV5-1 and TRBJ2-3; 7 positions match TRBD1. With 3 bases clipped from V and 3 bases from J, the junction kept 7 bases outside the gene matches. This CDR3 spans 15 amino acids. The V gene's germline CDR1 is SGHRS and CDR2 YFSETQ.

The J gene is TRBJ2-5, the V gene TRBV28; 9 bases fit TRBD2. The ends lost 5 bases at V and 3 bases at J; junction bases unmatched: 7. Per the germline V gene, CDR1 is MDHEN and CDR2 is SYDVKM. The CDR3 totals 15 residues. The CDR3 region has the DNA TGTGCCAGCAGTACCATTGGCGGGAGGGAAGAGACCCAGTACTTC. Encoded protein: CASSTIGGREETQYF.